Listed below are T cell receptor beta chains from one sample, sequenced in a study of blood T cell repertoires in COVID-19. Repertoires were generated with immunoSEQ multiplex PCR, while TCRdb's copy carries only in-frame clones and drops some. The top ten hold less than 2.5% of the sample, which has around 140,000 clones, about 90% seen once. What was sequenced was peripheral blood. These TCRs come from a man aged 50 or older with active COVID-19. Each CDR3 is given with its conserved first and last residue. Fields, in order: clone size, D gene, V gene, J gene, CDR3 protein, CDR3 DNA. D genes are given only for firm matches. Size values are once, few and many counts, or a class for expanded clones, and some rows have none.

NA,NA,TRBV7-3,TRBJ2-4,CASHHVPRAETKNIQYF,TGTGCCAGCCACCACGTACCCAGGGCGGAGACCAAAAACATTCAGTACTTC
NA,NA,TRBV25-1,TRBJ2-7,CASNRGGTYEQYF,TGTGCCAGCAACAGGGGAGGCACCTACGAGCAGTACTTC
NA,TRBD2,TRBV3-1/TRBV3-2,TRBJ2-7,CASSQVQGLGQYF,TGTGCCAGCAGCCAAGTACAGGGACTAGGGCAGTACTTC
NA,NA,TRBV21-1,TRBJ1-2,CASTDRNANYGYTF,TGTGCCAGCACGGACAGGAACGCTAACTATGGCTACACCTTC
once,TRBD1,TRBV5-5,TRBJ1-4,CASSPRGYTTNEKLFF,TGTGCCAGCAGCCCCAGGGGGTACACGACTAATGAAAAACTGTTTTTT
NA,NA,TRBV6-5,TRBJ1-2,CASSLERSFYGYTF,TGTGCCAGCAGCCTTGAAAGAAGCTTCTATGGCTACACCTTC
NA,TRBD2,TRBV7-9,TRBJ2-5,CASSLAVREGETQYF,TGTGCCAGCAGCTTAGCGGTCAGGGAGGGAGAGACCCAGTACTTC
NA,NA,TRBV7-8,TRBJ1-6,CASSFSREVVSYNSPLHF,TGTGCCAGCAGCTTCTCTCGGGAAGTCGTCTCCTATAATTCACCCCTCCACTTT
NA,NA,TRBV7-2,TRBJ1-6,CASSPQGLDSPLHF,TGTGCCAGCAGCCCGCAGGGGTTGGATTCACCCCTCCACTTT
NA,NA,TRBV9,TRBJ1-1,CASSESTENTEAFF,TGTGCCAGCAGCGAATCGACAGAGAACACTGAAGCTTTCTTT
NA,NA,TRBV15,TRBJ2-7,CATSRDLKADRGF,TGTGCCACCAGCAGAGATTTGAAGGCTGATAGAGGATTC
NA,NA,TRBV6-5,TRBJ2-5,CASKTGSLETQYF,TGTGCCAGCAAAACGGGTTCCTTAGAGACCCAGTACTTC
NA,TRBD2,TRBV4-2,TRBJ2-2,CASSELAGDTGELFF,TGTGCCAGCAGCGAACTAGCGGGGGACACCGGGGAGCTGTTTTTT
NA,TRBD2,TRBV18,TRBJ2-3,CASSQTSGGTDTQYF,TGTGCCAGCTCACAAACTAGCGGGGGCACAGATACGCAGTATTTT
NA,NA,TRBV6-5,TRBJ2-5,CASSLQEGETQYF,TGTGCCAGCAGTTTACAGGAGGGGGAGACCCAGTACTTC
NA,TRBD1,TRBV7-2,TRBJ1-4,CASSSPDRGPKLFF,TGTGCCAGCAGCTCCCCGGACAGGGGTCCAAAACTGTTTTTT
NA,TRBD2,TRBV4-1,TRBJ2-5,CASSPGTSGGANQETQYF,TGCGCCAGCAGCCCAGGGACTAGCGGGGGGGCCAACCAAGAGACCCAGTACTTC
NA,TRBD1,TRBV5-4,TRBJ1-2,CASSTGQGKYGYTF,TGTGCCAGCAGCACGGGACAGGGGAAGTATGGCTACACCTTC
NA,NA,TRBV19,TRBJ2-2,CASSGQAPTGELFF,TGTGCCAGTAGTGGTCAGGCTCCCACCGGGGAGCTGTTTTTT
once,NA,TRBV6-1,TRBJ2-7,CASSEVAGAPYEQYF,TGTGCCAGCAGTGAAGTGGCAGGGGCCCCCTACGAGCAGTACTTC
NA,NA,TRBV5-8,TRBJ1-6,CASSLGTVGSPLHF,TGTGCCAGCAGCTTGGGGACAGTTGGATCACCCCTCCACTTT
NA,TRBD1,TRBV18,TRBJ1-6,CASSPHGTGSPLHF,TGTGCCAGCTCACCCCACGGGACAGGTTCACCCCTCCACTTT
few,NA,TRBV5-4,TRBJ1-6,CASSDVQDSPLHF,TGTGCCAGCAGCGATGTACAGGATTCACCCCTCCACTTT
NA,NA,TRBV15,TRBJ2-5,CATSRDSGETQYF,TGTGCCACCAGCAGAGATTCGGGGGAGACCCAGTACTTC
NA,TRBD2,TRBV19,TRBJ2-5,CATGTSGGLLYQETQYF,TGTGCCACCGGGACTAGCGGGGGTTTATTGTACCAAGAGACCCAGTACTTC
NA,NA,TRBV6-2/TRBV6-3,TRBJ2-2,CASSYDHTFGTGELFF,TGTGCCAGCAGTTACGATCATACCTTCGGCACCGGGGAGCTGTTTTTT
NA,TRBD1,TRBV9,TRBJ2-7,CASSVTGQGADEQYF,TGTGCCAGCAGCGTAACCGGACAGGGTGCGGACGAGCAGTACTTC
once,TRBD1,TRBV5-1,TRBJ2-7,CASRATGDEQYF,TGCGCCAGCAGAGCGACAGGGGACGAGCAGTACTTC
NA,NA,TRBV28,TRBJ2-2,CASSERTPANTGELFF,TGTGCCAGCTCCGAAAGGACTCCCGCGAACACCGGGGAGCTGTTTTTT
once,TRBD2,TRBV4-1,TRBJ2-1,CASKTVAGERYNEQFF,TGCGCCAGCAAAACCGTAGCGGGGGAAAGATACAATGAGCAGTTCTTC
NA,NA,TRBV21-1,TRBJ2-5,CASSKQNLSGGAPETQYF,TGTGCCAGCAGCAAACAAAACCTTAGCGGGGGGGCGCCAGAGACCCAGTACTTC
once,NA,TRBV18,TRBJ1-3,CASSPPLGGQSSGNTIYF,TGTGCCAGCTCACCACCGCTGGGAGGGCAGAGCTCTGGAAACACCATATATTTT
NA,TRBD1,TRBV28,TRBJ1-5,CASSLLTGDQPQHF,TGTGCCAGCAGTTTGTTGACAGGGGATCAGCCCCAGCATTTT
NA,NA,TRBV2,TRBJ2-1,CASRPGLITYNEQFF,TGTGCCAGCAGGCCGGGACTCATAACCTACAATGAGCAGTTCTTC
NA,NA,TRBV6-5,TRBJ2-7,CASSYSGDNGEQYF,TGTGCCAGCAGTTACTCCGGGGACAACGGCGAGCAGTACTTC